These T cell receptor beta chains were read from a single sample in a study of Ad26.COV2.S vaccination and SARS-CoV-2 variants. Profiled with immunoSEQ multiplex PCR; TCRdb holds only in-frame clones, not every one. The sample lists about 460,000 clones, 80% to 90% occurring once. The specimen was peripheral blood, collected in a trial of Ad26.COV2.S vaccine versus placebo. All receptors come from a person aged 18-65 years who received the Ad26.COV2.S COVID-19 vaccine or a placebo. Both conserved end residues are part of each CDR3. The order of the fields is V gene, D gene, J gene, CDR3 protein. A D gene is named only where the DNA matches it firmly.

v_gene: TRBV29-1
d_gene: .
j_gene: TRBJ2-1
CDR3aa: CSGGVAGSSYNEQFF

v_gene: TRBV9
d_gene: .
j_gene: TRBJ2-3
CDR3aa: CASSVQGSTDTQYF

v_gene: TRBV5-4
d_gene: .
j_gene: TRBJ1-2
CDR3aa: CASRRDRNYGYTF

v_gene: TRBV5-1
d_gene: .
j_gene: TRBJ2-1
CDR3aa: CASSLGGPYNEQFF

v_gene: TRBV14
d_gene: .
j_gene: TRBJ1-1
CDR3aa: CASSLTGLSRTEAFF

v_gene: TRBV7-3
d_gene: TRBD2
j_gene: TRBJ2-3
CDR3aa: CASSSSGRTPDTQYF

v_gene: TRBV4-3
d_gene: .
j_gene: TRBJ2-5
CDR3aa: CASSQGLSFREETQYF

v_gene: TRBV6-6
d_gene: .
j_gene: TRBJ1-2
CDR3aa: CASSYPYGYTF

v_gene: TRBV7-2
d_gene: .
j_gene: TRBJ2-7
CDR3aa: CASSGRSYEQYF

v_gene: TRBV5-1
d_gene: .
j_gene: TRBJ2-5
CDR3aa: CASQLGRETQYF

v_gene: TRBV4-1
d_gene: .
j_gene: TRBJ2-7
CDR3aa: CASSQPNTGNYEQYF

v_gene: TRBV10-3
d_gene: TRBD1
j_gene: TRBJ1-1
CDR3aa: CATQVLGGSEAFF

v_gene: TRBV9
d_gene: .
j_gene: TRBJ1-2
CDR3aa: CASSVGAGEGYTF

v_gene: TRBV5-1
d_gene: TRBD2
j_gene: TRBJ2-1
CDR3aa: CASWLAGSSYNEQFF

v_gene: TRBV19
d_gene: .
j_gene: TRBJ1-5
CDR3aa: CASSTRHNPQRNQPQHF

v_gene: TRBV18
d_gene: TRBD2
j_gene: TRBJ2-1
CDR3aa: CASSPGLAGDNEQFF

v_gene: TRBV30
d_gene: TRBD1
j_gene: TRBJ1-4
CDR3aa: CAWTKQGINEKLFF

v_gene: TRBV6-1
d_gene: TRBD2
j_gene: TRBJ2-3
CDR3aa: CASSDMAGGRDTQYF

v_gene: TRBV6-5
d_gene: .
j_gene: TRBJ2-3
CDR3aa: CASSYSRRGPTDTQYF

v_gene: TRBV9
d_gene: .
j_gene: TRBJ1-1
CDR3aa: CASSPRDTRAGNTEAFF

v_gene: TRBV18
d_gene: .
j_gene: TRBJ2-3
CDR3aa: CASSLGPAATDTQYF

v_gene: TRBV5-1
d_gene: TRBD2
j_gene: TRBJ2-7
CDR3aa: CASAGGPGLANSYEQYF

v_gene: TRBV19
d_gene: .
j_gene: TRBJ1-4
CDR3aa: CASSISLTKRKLFF

v_gene: TRBV6-5
d_gene: TRBD1
j_gene: TRBJ1-2
CDR3aa: CASRWTGDGYGYTF

v_gene: TRBV27
d_gene: .
j_gene: TRBJ1-1
CDR3aa: CASSLKGAGTEAFF

v_gene: TRBV30
d_gene: .
j_gene: TRBJ1-4
CDR3aa: CAWSGETNEKLFF

v_gene: TRBV29-1
d_gene: TRBD1
j_gene: TRBJ2-1
CDR3aa: CSVTGTGYNEQFF

v_gene: TRBV21-1
d_gene: .
j_gene: TRBJ1-4
CDR3aa: CASSKPKGSNEKLFF

v_gene: TRBV29-1
d_gene: .
j_gene: TRBJ2-6
CDR3aa: CSVVVGGSGANVLTF

v_gene: TRBV2
d_gene: .
j_gene: TRBJ2-5
CDR3aa: CASMEGVKETQYF

v_gene: TRBV5-1
d_gene: TRBD2
j_gene: TRBJ2-3
CDR3aa: CASSGTSGGATNTQYF

v_gene: TRBV3-1/TRBV3-2
d_gene: .
j_gene: TRBJ2-3
CDR3aa: CASSQNRATQYF

v_gene: TRBV24-1
d_gene: .
j_gene: TRBJ2-7
CDR3aa: CATSDFTGNEQYF

v_gene: TRBV24-1
d_gene: .
j_gene: TRBJ2-7
CDR3aa: CATSDGSYEQYF

v_gene: TRBV9
d_gene: .
j_gene: TRBJ2-7
CDR3aa: CASSPPSSYEQYF

v_gene: TRBV5-1
d_gene: TRBD1
j_gene: TRBJ2-1
CDR3aa: CASSPGQYNEQFF

v_gene: TRBV5-4
d_gene: .
j_gene: TRBJ2-5
CDR3aa: CASSLSNSRGETQYF

v_gene: TRBV19
d_gene: TRBD2
j_gene: TRBJ2-1
CDR3aa: CASSNIAGRPGSEQFF

v_gene: TRBV20-1
d_gene: .
j_gene: TRBJ2-7
CDR3aa: CSARLTYEQYF

v_gene: TRBV6-5
d_gene: .
j_gene: TRBJ2-7
CDR3aa: CASSTRPGVLVEQYF

v_gene: TRBV6-5
d_gene: TRBD1
j_gene: TRBJ1-2
CDR3aa: CASSYRDRLYGYTF

v_gene: TRBV4-2
d_gene: TRBD1
j_gene: TRBJ1-2
CDR3aa: CASSQDGQGDYGYTF

v_gene: TRBV7-9
d_gene: .
j_gene: TRBJ2-4
CDR3aa: CASSPITGWGPGNIQYF

v_gene: TRBV15
d_gene: .
j_gene: TRBJ2-7
CDR3aa: CATSRGGTGEQYF

v_gene: TRBV30
d_gene: .
j_gene: TRBJ1-1
CDR3aa: CAWMGYVTEAFF

v_gene: TRBV11-2
d_gene: .
j_gene: TRBJ2-1
CDR3aa: CASSSRGSYNEQFF

v_gene: TRBV12-5
d_gene: TRBD1
j_gene: TRBJ2-3
CDR3aa: CASGLRTGGAGDTQYF

v_gene: TRBV5-1
d_gene: .
j_gene: TRBJ2-7
CDR3aa: CASSPGTLNYEQYF

v_gene: TRBV6-2/TRBV6-3
d_gene: .
j_gene: TRBJ2-6
CDR3aa: CASSYDIPGANVLTF

v_gene: TRBV11-2
d_gene: TRBD1
j_gene: TRBJ2-5
CDR3aa: CASSLGQGLEETQYF